Listed below are T cell receptor beta chains from one sample, sequenced in a study of blood T cell repertoires in COVID-19. Clones were read by immunoSEQ multiplex PCR, and TCRdb kept only the in-frame ones, dropping some. Of 90,000 to 130,000 clones listed, 86% are singletons. Sequenced: peripheral blood. The receptors were sampled from a man aged 40-49 years with acute or convalescent COVID-19. Both conserved end residues are trimmed from each CDR3. Each record gives: V gene, clone size, J gene, CDR3 protein. Clone size, where shown, is once, few, many, or a class for clones that have expanded.

v_call: TRBV5-1; clone_size: NA; j_call: TRBJ2-5; cdr3_aa: ASSLNLQGQGETQY
v_call: TRBV30; clone_size: NA; j_call: TRBJ1-5; cdr3_aa: AWSVQGREAQH
v_call: TRBV3-1/TRBV3-2; clone_size: NA; j_call: TRBJ1-5; cdr3_aa: ASSQAGEGQPQH
v_call: TRBV30; clone_size: NA; j_call: TRBJ2-1; cdr3_aa: AFRQASSYNEQF
v_call: TRBV6-5; clone_size: once; j_call: TRBJ1-4; cdr3_aa: ASSYTGQLGEKLF
v_call: TRBV23-1; clone_size: few; j_call: TRBJ1-5; cdr3_aa: ASSQSPLTDYSNQPQH
v_call: TRBV27; clone_size: once; j_call: TRBJ1-1; cdr3_aa: ASSLGGMYTEAF
v_call: TRBV5-1; clone_size: few; j_call: TRBJ2-4; cdr3_aa: ASSLGLLITGGGNIQY
v_call: TRBV25-1; clone_size: NA; j_call: TRBJ2-7; cdr3_aa: ASSRTVYYEQY
v_call: TRBV5-8; clone_size: NA; j_call: TRBJ1-2; cdr3_aa: ASEAGYT
v_call: TRBV5-5; clone_size: NA; j_call: TRBJ1-5; cdr3_aa: ASSYRQLNQPQH
v_call: TRBV12-3/TRBV12-4; clone_size: NA; j_call: TRBJ1-1; cdr3_aa: ASRRQLTGEAF
v_call: TRBV29-1; clone_size: NA; j_call: TRBJ1-1; cdr3_aa: SVGLVSVNTEAF
v_call: TRBV10-3; clone_size: NA; j_call: TRBJ2-2; cdr3_aa: AISEASGGSGELF
v_call: TRBV20-1; clone_size: NA; j_call: TRBJ1-3; cdr3_aa: SASLAQATGNTIY
v_call: TRBV10-3; clone_size: once; j_call: TRBJ2-2; cdr3_aa: AINYRGYGELF
v_call: TRBV30; clone_size: NA; j_call: TRBJ2-7; cdr3_aa: AWAGTSVYEQY
v_call: TRBV4-2; clone_size: NA; j_call: TRBJ1-1; cdr3_aa: ASSQGTVRNTEAF
v_call: TRBV9; clone_size: NA; j_call: TRBJ1-6; cdr3_aa: ASSAAGQGWSPLH
v_call: TRBV7-9; clone_size: NA; j_call: TRBJ1-1; cdr3_aa: ASSLELSEAF
v_call: TRBV19; clone_size: NA; j_call: TRBJ1-1; cdr3_aa: ASRLRGQMNTEAF
v_call: TRBV21-1; clone_size: few; j_call: TRBJ1-3; cdr3_aa: ASSKEGPRISGNTIY
v_call: TRBV5-4; clone_size: NA; j_call: TRBJ2-1; cdr3_aa: ASRVAGGPSNEQF
v_call: TRBV5-4; clone_size: once; j_call: TRBJ1-6; cdr3_aa: ASSETREGSPLH
v_call: TRBV5-4; clone_size: NA; j_call: TRBJ1-6; cdr3_aa: ASSRTGENSPLH
v_call: TRBV27; clone_size: many; j_call: TRBJ2-7; cdr3_aa: ASSGSGTHSYEQY
v_call: TRBV21-1; clone_size: NA; j_call: TRBJ2-7; cdr3_aa: ATGGEEGAYEQY
v_call: TRBV6-5; clone_size: NA; j_call: TRBJ1-1; cdr3_aa: ASSHQGGTEAF
v_call: TRBV27; clone_size: NA; j_call: TRBJ2-5; cdr3_aa: ASSRAAGSQETQY
v_call: TRBV10-1; clone_size: NA; j_call: TRBJ2-2; cdr3_aa: ASQAPVGTGELF
v_call: TRBV30; clone_size: once; j_call: TRBJ1-4; cdr3_aa: AWSVGRTNEKLF
v_call: TRBV20-1; clone_size: once; j_call: TRBJ2-1; cdr3_aa: SASPVAGQTYNEQF
v_call: TRBV30; clone_size: NA; j_call: TRBJ1-1; cdr3_aa: AWSAGQGNTEAF
v_call: TRBV2; clone_size: NA; j_call: TRBJ1-2; cdr3_aa: ASRSEGANYGYT
v_call: TRBV6-2/TRBV6-3; clone_size: NA; j_call: TRBJ2-4; cdr3_aa: ASSYQGYIQY
v_call: TRBV3-1/TRBV3-2; clone_size: NA; j_call: TRBJ1-4; cdr3_aa: ASSRRQLNEKLF